The 7 T cell receptor beta chains presented below share a single source sample, sequenced in a study of patients and donors after allogeneic stem cell transplantation. MiXCR, applied by TCRdb to the RT-PCR reads, yields one record per CDR3 protein. The sample contains tens of thousands of distinct CDR3 sequences, around 48% of which appear only once. The specimen sequenced was blood, either unsorted or a sorted T cell fraction (not recorded which). The receptors derive from a human donor who was either an allogeneic HSCT recipient or a stem cell or donor lymphocyte infusion donor (not recorded which). It is not recorded whose cells these are; they may come from a transplant donor.

The gene calls are TRBV20-1 and TRBJ1-1; the match to TRBD1 covers 9 bases. Germline V gene lookup returns CDR1 DFQATT and CDR2 SNEGSKA (reference sequence). The CDR3 runs to 14 residues. Trimming removed 6 bases from V and 1 base from J; junction bases left unmatched: 6. The CDR3 here is CSAQGAERNTEAFF. DNA of the CDR3: TGCAGTGCACAGGGGGCAGAAAGGAACACTGAAGCTTTCTTT.

This clonotype occurred a few times. The V and J genes are TRBV5-1 and TRBJ1-1, with D unresolved. The CDR3 is 13 amino acids. CDR1 and CDR2 (germline): SGHRS, YFSETQ. Trimming left V 2 bases short and J 3 bases short, with 8 bases between. CDR3 sequence (DNA): TGCGCCAGCAGCTTTAAGGGCCACACTGAAGCTTTCTTT. Protein: CASSFKGHTEAFF.

In this sample, this clonotype turned up once. The V gene is TRBV20-1, the J gene TRBJ2-1, with a tentative D call TRBD1 (5 bases). CDR3 length: 14 residues. The ends were cut back, 4 bases at V and 3 bases at J, with 13 bases in the middle. Germline lookup yields CDR1 DFQATT and CDR2 SNEGSKA (reference sequence). The CDR3 nucleotides are TGCAGTGCTACCTGGGGCCCATTCTACAATGAGCAGTTCTTC. It yields the protein CSATWGPFYNEQFF.

The DNA for the CDR3 is TGTGCCAGCAGTACTACAGTAAACACTGAAGCTTTCTTT. Translated: CASSTTVNTEAFF. This chain joins TRBV28 and TRBJ1-1; D call uncertain. Germline V gene data show CDR1 as MDHEN and CDR2 as SYDVKM. Trimming left V 5 bases short and J 2 bases short, with 9 bases between. CDR3 length: 13 amino acids.

V is TRBV7-2 and J is TRBJ1-2; D is unresolved. The CDR3 covers 15 residues. V was cut by 0 bases and J by 7 bases, with 15 bases left in between. Germline CDR1 is SGHTA and CDR2 is FQGNSA. The DNA for the CDR3 is TGTGCCAGCAGCTTAGCGTACAGCCCCCTGGGTGGCTACACCTTC. Translating it yields CASSLAYSPLGGYTF.

This clonotype was seen a handful of times. This chain joins TRBV28 and TRBJ1-2, with D uncertain. The V end lost 5 bases, the J end lost 4 bases, and 11 bases lay between the germline ends. The CDR3 covers 13 residues. The germline CDR1 and CDR2 sequences are MDHEN and SYDVKM. CDR3 bases: TGTGCCAGCAGTATAAGAGACTCCTATGGCTACACCTTC. It encodes CASSIRDSYGYTF.

The chain joins TRBV6-5 to TRBJ1-6; TRBD1 is a possible D gene (5 bases). The CDR3 runs to 13 residues. Per germline, CDR1 MNHEY and CDR2 SVGAGI. V gave up 6 bases and J gave up 9 bases, with 12 bases separating them. As DNA, the CDR3 is TGTGCCAGCAGAACGGGGCCCCCTTCACCCCTCCACTTT. This translates into CASRTGPPSPLHF.